This TCR beta chain derives from a study of T cell repertoires in cytomegalovirus infection. Background on the study: TCR beta signatures that were public indicated CMV infection and matching HLA type.

As concerns this clonotype: What it binds is not known.

Each CDR3 protein is one row after TCRdb ran MiXCR on the reads. This table holds 150,000 or so distinct CDR3 sequences, roughly 22% found once. The germline V gene encodes CDR1 SGHDN and CDR2 FVKESK. CDR3 length: 17 amino acids. Trimming removed 1 base at V and 3 bases at J, with 18 bases between. V gene TRBV14 combines with J gene TRBJ1-2; D gene unclear. The TCR sequence derives from a human donor in good health (CMV status not recorded). Some clones in this sample may be carry-over from other donors' samples. Material: CD8+ T cells from cultured PBMCs, obtained from culture after CMV antigen stimulation. CDR3 region: CASSQVRSLLVDYGYTF. The CDR3 DNA is TGTGCCAGCAGCCAAGTGAGGAGCCTATTAGTGGACTATGGCTACACCTTC. The whole variable domain, filled in from reference TRBV14 and TRBJ1-2, reads EAGVTQFPSHSVIEKGQTVTLRCDPISGHDNLYWYRRVMGKEIKFLLHFVKESKQDESGMPNNRFLAERTGGTYSTLKVQPAELEDSGVYFCASSQVRSLLVDYGYTFGSGTRLTVV.